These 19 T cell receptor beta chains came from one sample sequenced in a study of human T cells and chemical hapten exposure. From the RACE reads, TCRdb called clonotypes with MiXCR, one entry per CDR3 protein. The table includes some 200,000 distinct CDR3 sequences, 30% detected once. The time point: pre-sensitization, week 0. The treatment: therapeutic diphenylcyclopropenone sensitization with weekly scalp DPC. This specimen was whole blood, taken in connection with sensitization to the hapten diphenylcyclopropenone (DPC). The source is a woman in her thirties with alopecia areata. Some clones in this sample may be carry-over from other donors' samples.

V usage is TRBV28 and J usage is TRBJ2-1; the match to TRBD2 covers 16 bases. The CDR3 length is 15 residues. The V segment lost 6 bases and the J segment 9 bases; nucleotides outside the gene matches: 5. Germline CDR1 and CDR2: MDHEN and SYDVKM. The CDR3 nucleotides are TGTGCCAGCAGCCAGGGACTAGCGGGAGGGCCTGAGCAGTTCTTC. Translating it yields CASSQGLAGGPEQFF.

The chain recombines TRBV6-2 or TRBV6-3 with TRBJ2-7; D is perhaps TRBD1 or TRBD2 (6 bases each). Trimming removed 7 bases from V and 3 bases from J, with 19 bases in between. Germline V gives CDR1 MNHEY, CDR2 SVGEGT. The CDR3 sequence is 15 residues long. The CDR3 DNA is TGTGCCAGCATCAAACTCCGGGGGCTCGGCTACGAGCAGTACTTC. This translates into CASIKLRGLGYEQYF.

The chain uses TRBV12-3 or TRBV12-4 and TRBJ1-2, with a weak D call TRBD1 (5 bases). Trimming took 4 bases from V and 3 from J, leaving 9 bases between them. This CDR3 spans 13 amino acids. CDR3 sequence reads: CASSSGRDYGYTF. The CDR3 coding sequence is TGTGCCAGCAGTTCGGGACGGGACTATGGCTACACCTTC.

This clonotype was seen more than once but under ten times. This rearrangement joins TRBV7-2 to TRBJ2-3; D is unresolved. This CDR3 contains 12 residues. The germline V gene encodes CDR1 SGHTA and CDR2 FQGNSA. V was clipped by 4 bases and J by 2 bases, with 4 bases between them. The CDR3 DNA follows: TGTGCCAGCAGCTACGTCACAGATACGCAGTATTTT. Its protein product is CASSYVTDTQYF.

The CDR3 region is CASSHPPVYEQYF. DNA for the CDR3: TGTGCCAGCAGCCACCCACCAGTCTACGAGCAGTACTTC. The chain carries TRBV3-1 and TRBJ2-7; no clear D gene. The CDR3 consists of 13 residues. The V gene lost 3 bases and the J gene lost 3 bases, with 9 bases spanning the gap. Germline V CDR1 and CDR2: LGHDT, YNNKEL (reference sequence).

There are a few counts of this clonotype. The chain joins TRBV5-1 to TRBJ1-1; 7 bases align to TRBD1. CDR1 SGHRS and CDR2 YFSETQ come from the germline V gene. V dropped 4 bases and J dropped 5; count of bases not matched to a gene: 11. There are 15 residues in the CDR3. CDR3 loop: CASSPPRGDGTEAFF. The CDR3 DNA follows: TGCGCCAGCAGCCCACCCAGGGGGGATGGAACTGAAGCTTTCTTT.

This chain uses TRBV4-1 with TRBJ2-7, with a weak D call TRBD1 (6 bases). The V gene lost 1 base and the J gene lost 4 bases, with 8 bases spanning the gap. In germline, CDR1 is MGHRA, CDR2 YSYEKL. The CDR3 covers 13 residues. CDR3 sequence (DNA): TGCGCCAGCAGCCAAGGGGACATGTACGAGCAGTACTTC. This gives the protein CASSQGDMYEQYF.

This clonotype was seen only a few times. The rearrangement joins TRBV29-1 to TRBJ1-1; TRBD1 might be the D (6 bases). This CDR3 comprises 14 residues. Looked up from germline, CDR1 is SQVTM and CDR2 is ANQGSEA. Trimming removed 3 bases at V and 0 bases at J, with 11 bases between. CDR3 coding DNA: TGCAGCGTTGACGTACAGGGCTTGAACACTGAAGCTTTCTTT. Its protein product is CSVDVQGLNTEAFF.

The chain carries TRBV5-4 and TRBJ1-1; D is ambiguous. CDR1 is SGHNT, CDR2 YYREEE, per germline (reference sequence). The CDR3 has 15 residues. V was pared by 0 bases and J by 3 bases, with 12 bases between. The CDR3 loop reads CASSLVGRTDTEAFF. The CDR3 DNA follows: TGTGCCAGCAGCTTGGTGGGGAGGACTGACACTGAAGCTTTCTTT.

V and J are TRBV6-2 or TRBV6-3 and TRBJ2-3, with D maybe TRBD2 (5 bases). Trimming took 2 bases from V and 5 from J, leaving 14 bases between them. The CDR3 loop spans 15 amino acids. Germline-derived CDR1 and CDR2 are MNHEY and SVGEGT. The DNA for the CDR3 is TGTGCCAGCAGTTACCCAGAACGGGGTAGAGATACGCAGTATTTT. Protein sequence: CASSYPERGRDTQYF.

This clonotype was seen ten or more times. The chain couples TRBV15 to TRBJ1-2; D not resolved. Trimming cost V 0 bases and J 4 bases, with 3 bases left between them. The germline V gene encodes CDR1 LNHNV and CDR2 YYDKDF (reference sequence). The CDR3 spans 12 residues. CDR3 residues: CATSRDSYGYTF. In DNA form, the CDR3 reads TGTGCCACCAGCAGAGACAGCTATGGCTACACCTTC.

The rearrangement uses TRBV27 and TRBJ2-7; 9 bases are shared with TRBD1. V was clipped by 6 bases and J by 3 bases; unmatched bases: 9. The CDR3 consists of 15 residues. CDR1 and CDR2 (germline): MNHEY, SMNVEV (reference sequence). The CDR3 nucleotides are TGTGCCAGCAGATATACCGGGACAGGGCACTACGAGCAGTACTTC. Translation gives CASRYTGTGHYEQYF.

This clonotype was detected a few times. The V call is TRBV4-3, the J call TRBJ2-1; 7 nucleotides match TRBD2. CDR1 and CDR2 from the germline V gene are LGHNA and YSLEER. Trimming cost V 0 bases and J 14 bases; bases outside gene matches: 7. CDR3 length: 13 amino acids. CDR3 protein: CASSQDRWGGEFF. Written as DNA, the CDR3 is TGCGCCAGCAGCCAAGATCGGTGGGGGGGGGAGTTCTTC.

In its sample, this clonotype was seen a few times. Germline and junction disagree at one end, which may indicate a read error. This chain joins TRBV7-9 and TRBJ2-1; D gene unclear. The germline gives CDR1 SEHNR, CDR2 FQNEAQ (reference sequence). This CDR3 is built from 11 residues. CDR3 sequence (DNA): TGTGCCAGCAGCTCCGACAATGAGCAGTTCTTC. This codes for CASSSDNEQFF.

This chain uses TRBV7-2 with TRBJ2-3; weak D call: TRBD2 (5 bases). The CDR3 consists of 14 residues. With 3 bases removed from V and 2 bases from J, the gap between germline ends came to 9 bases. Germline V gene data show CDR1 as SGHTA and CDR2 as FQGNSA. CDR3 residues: CASSFSRDTDTQYF. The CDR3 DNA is TGTGCCAGCAGCTTTTCTCGGGACACAGATACGCAGTATTTT. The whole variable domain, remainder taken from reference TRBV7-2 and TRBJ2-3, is GAGVSQSPSNKVTEKGKDVELRCDPISGHTALYWYRQSLGQGLEFLIYFQGNSAPDKSGLPSDRFSAERTGGSVSTLTIQRTQQEDSAVYLCASSFSRDTDTQYFGPGTRLTVL.

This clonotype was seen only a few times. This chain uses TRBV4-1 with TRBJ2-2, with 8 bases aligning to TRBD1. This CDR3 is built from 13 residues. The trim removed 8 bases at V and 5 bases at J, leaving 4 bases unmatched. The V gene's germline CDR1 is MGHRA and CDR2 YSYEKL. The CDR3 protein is CASGRTGTGELFF. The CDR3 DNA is TGCGCCAGCGGCCGGACAGGGACCGGGGAGCTGTTTTTT.

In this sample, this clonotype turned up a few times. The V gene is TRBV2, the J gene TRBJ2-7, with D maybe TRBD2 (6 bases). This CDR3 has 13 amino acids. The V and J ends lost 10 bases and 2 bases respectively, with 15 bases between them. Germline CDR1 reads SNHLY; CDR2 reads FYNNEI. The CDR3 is CATKLAEAYEQYF. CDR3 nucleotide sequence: TGTGCCACCAAACTAGCCGAAGCCTACGAGCAGTACTTC.

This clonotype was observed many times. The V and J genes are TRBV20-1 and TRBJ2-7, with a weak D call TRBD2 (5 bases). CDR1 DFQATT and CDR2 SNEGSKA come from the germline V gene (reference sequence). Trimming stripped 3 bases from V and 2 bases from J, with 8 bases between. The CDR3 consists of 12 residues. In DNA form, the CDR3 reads TGCAGTGCTAGGGGAGATACCTACGAGCAGTACTTC. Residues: CSARGDTYEQYF.

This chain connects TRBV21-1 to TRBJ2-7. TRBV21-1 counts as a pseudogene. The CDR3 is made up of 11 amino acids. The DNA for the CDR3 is TGTGCCAGCAGCAAACTGCGAGAGCAGTACTTC. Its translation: CASSKLREQYF.